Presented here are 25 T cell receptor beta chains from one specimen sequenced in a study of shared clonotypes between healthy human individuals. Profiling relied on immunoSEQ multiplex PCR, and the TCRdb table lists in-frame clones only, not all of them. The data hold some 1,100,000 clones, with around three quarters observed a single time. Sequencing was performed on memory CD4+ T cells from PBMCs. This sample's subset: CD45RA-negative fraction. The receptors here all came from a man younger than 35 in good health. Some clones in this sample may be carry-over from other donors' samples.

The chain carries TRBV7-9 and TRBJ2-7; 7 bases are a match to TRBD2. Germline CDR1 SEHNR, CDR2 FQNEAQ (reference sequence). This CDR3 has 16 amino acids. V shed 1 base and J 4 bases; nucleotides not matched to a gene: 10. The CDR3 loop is CASSLGHVGLSYEQYF. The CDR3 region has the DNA TGTGCCAGCAGCTTAGGTCATGTGGGACTATCTTACGAGCAGTACTTC.

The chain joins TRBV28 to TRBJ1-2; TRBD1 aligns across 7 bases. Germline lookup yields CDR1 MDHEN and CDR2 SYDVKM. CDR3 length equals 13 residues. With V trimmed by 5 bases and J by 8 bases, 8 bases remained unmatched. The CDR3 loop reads CASSRDRVEGYTF. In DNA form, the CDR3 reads TGTGCCAGCAGTCGGGACAGAGTGGAGGGCTACACCTTC.

CDR3 protein: CSVARSQNTEAFF. The CDR3 DNA sequence: TGCAGCGTTGCCAGGAGCCAGAACACTGAAGCTTTCTTT. The chain carries TRBV29-1 and TRBJ1-1; D uncertain. CDR1 is SQVTM, CDR2 ANQGSEA, per germline. The CDR3 has 13 amino acids. Trimming took 4 bases from V and 1 from J, leaving 10 bases between them. Full variable domain (remainder filled in from reference TRBV29-1 and TRBJ1-1): SAVISQKPSRDICQRGTSLTIQCQVDSQVTMMFWYRQQPGQSLTLIATANQGSEATYESGFVIDKFPISRPNLTFSTLTVSNMSPEDSSIYLCSVARSQNTEAFFGQGTRLTVV.

The CDR3 DNA reads TGTGCCAGCTCACGAGGACAGTTCAACTCTGGGGCCAACGTCCTGACTTTC. Its protein is CASSRGQFNSGANVLTF. This chain links TRBV18 with TRBJ2-6, with D maybe TRBD1 (6 bases). Germline CDR1 KGHSH, CDR2 LQKENI. V gave up 4 bases and J gave up 0 bases, with 13 bases separating them. This CDR3 is 17 amino acids long.

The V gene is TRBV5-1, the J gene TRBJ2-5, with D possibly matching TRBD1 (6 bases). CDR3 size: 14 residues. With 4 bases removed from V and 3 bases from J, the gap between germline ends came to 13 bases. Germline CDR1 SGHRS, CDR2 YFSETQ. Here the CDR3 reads CASSRRDTKETQYF. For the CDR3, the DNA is TGCGCCAGCAGCCGCCGGGACACCAAAGAGACCCAGTACTTC. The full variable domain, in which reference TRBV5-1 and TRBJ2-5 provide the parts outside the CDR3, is KAGVTQTPRYLIKTRGQQVTLSCSPISGHRSVSWYQQTPGQGLQFLFEYFSETQRNKGNFPGRFSGRQFSNSRSEMNVSTLELGDSALYLCASSRRDTKETQYFGPGTRLLVL.

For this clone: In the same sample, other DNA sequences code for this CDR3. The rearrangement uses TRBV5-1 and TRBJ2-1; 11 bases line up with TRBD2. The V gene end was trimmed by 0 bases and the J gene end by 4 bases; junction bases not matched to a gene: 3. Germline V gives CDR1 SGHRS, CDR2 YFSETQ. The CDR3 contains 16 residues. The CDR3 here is CASSLARLAGYNEQFF. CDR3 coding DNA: TGCGCCAGCAGCTTGGCCCGACTAGCGGGGTACAATGAGCAGTTCTTC.

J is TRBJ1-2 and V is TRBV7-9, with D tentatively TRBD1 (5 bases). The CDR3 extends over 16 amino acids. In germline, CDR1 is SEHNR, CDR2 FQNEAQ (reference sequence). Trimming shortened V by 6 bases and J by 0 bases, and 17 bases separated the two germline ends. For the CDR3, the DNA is TGTGCCAGCAGTTTATCTGGGGACTCTACTAACTATGGCTACACCTTC. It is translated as CASSLSGDSTNYGYTF.

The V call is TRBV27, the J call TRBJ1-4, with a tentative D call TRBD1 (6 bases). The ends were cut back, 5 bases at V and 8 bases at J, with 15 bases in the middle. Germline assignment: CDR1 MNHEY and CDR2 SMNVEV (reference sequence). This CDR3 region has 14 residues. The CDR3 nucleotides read TGTGCCAGCAGTCGGCGAACAGGGCGGGAAAAACTGTTTTTT. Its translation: CASSRRTGREKLFF.

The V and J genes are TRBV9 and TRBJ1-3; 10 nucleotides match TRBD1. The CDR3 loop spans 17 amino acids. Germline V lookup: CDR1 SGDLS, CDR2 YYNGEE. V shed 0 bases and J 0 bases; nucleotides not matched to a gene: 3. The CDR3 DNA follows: TGTGCCAGCAGCGTAGGGGACAGGGGTTCCTCTGGAAACACCATATATTTT. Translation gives CASSVGDRGSSGNTIYF.

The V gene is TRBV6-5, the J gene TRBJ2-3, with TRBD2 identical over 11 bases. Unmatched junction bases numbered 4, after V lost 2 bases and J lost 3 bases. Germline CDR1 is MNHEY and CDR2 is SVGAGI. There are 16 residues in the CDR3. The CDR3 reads CASSYRVAGGTDTQYF. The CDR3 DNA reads TGTGCCAGCAGTTACCGGGTAGCGGGAGGGACAGATACGCAGTATTTT.

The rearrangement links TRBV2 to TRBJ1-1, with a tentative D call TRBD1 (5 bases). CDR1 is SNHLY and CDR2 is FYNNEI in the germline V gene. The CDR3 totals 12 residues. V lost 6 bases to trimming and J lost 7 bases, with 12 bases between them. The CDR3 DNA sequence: TGTGCCAGCAGCCCCCGGGACGGTGAAGCTTTCTTT. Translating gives CASSPRDGEAFF.

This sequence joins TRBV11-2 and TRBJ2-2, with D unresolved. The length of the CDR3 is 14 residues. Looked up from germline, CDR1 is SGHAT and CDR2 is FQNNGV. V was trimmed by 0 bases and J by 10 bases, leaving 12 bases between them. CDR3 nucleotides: TGTGCCAGCAGCTTAGATGTTTTTGCCGCGGAGCTGTTTTTT. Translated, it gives CASSLDVFAAELFF.

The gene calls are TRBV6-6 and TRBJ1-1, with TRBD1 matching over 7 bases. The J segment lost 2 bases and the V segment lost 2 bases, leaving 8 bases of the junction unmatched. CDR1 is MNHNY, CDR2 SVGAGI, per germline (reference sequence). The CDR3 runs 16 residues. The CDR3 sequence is CASSYTNRGINTEAFF. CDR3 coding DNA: TGTGCCAGCAGTTACACGAACAGGGGAATTAACACTGAAGCTTTCTTT.

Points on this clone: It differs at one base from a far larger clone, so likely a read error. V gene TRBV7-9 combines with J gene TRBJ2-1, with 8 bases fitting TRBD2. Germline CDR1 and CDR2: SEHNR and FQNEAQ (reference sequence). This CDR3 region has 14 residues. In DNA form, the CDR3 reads TGTGCCAGCACTCCTCAACTAGCGGCCAATGGGCAGTTCTTC. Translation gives CASTPQLAANGQFF.

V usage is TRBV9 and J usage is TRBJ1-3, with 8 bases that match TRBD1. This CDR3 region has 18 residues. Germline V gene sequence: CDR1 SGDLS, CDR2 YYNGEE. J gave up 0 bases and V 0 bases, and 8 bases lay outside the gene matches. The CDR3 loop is CASSVDLGQGPSGNTIYF. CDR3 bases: TGTGCCAGCAGCGTAGATTTAGGACAGGGCCCCTCTGGAAACACCATATATTTT. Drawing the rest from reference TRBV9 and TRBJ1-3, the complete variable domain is DSGVTQTPKHLITATGQRVTLRCSPRSGDLSVYWYQQSLDQGLQFLIQYYNGEERAKGNILERFSAQQFPDLHSELNLSSLELGDSALYFCASSVDLGQGPSGNTIYFGEGSWLTVV.

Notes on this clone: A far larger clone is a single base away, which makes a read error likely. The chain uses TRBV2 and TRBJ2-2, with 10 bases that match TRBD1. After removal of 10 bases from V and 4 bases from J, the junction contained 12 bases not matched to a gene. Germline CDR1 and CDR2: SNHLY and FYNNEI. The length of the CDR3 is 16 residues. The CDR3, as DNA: TGTGCCAACTCCGGGACAGGGGTCGGTCTCACCGGGGAGCTGTTTTTT. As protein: CANSGTGVGLTGELFF.

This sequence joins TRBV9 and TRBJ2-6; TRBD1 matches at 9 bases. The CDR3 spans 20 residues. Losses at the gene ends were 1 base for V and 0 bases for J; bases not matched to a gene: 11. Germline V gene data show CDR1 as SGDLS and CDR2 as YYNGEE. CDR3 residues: CASSVPWKGQGSSGANVLTF. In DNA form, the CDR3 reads TGTGCCAGCAGCGTACCATGGAAGGGACAGGGAAGCTCTGGGGCCAACGTCCTGACTTTC.

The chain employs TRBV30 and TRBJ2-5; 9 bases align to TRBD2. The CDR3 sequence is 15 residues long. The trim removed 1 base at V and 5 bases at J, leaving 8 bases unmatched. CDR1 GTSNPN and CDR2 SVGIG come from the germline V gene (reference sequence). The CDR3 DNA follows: TGTGCCTGGAGTGAGGTGGGAAGCGGGGGGGAGACCCAGTACTTC. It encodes CAWSEVGSGGETQYF.

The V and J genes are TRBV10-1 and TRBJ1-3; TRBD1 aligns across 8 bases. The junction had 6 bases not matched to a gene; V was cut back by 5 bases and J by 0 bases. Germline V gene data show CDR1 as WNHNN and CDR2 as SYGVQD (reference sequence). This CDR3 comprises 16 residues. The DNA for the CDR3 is TGCGCCAGCAGTTCGGACAGGGCGGACTCTGGAAACACCATATATTTT. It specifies CASSSDRADSGNTIYF.

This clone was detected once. The CDR3 DNA follows: TGTGCCAGCTCCCCCACTTTCGGCGGGGCCTACGAGCAGTACTTC. Amino acid sequence: CASSPTFGGAYEQYF. The genes are TRBV18 and TRBJ2-7; the D gene is possibly TRBD2 (6 bases). V dropped 6 bases and J dropped 2 bases, with 17 bases sitting between them. Per the germline V gene, CDR1 is KGHSH and CDR2 is LQKENI. The length of the CDR3 is 15 residues. Filled out from reference TRBV18 and TRBJ2-7, the complete variable domain reads NAGVMQNPRHLVRRRGQEARLRCSPMKGHSHVYWYRQLPEEGLKFMVYLQKENIIDESGMPKERFSAEFPKEGPSILRIQQVVRGDSAAYFCASSPTFGGAYEQYFGPGTRLTVT.

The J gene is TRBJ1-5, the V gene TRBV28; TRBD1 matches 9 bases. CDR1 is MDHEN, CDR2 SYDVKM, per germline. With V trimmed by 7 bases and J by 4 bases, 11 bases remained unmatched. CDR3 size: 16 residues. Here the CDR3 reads CASIPHRGLGNQPQHF. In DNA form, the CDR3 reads TGTGCCAGCATCCCCCACAGGGGGCTTGGGAATCAGCCCCAGCATTTT.

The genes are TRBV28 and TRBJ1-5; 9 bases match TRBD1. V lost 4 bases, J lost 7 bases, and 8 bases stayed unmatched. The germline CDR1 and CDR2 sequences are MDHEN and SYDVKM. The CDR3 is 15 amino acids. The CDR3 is CASSYRTGVEQPQHF. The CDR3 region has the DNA TGTGCCAGCAGTTATCGGACAGGGGTAGAACAGCCCCAGCATTTT. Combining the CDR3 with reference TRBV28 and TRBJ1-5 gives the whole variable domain DVKVTQSSRYLVKRTGEKVFLECVQDMDHENMFWYRQDPGLGLRLIYFSYDVKMKEKGDIPEGYSVSREKKERFSLILESASTNQTSMYLCASSYRTGVEQPQHFGDGTRLSIL.

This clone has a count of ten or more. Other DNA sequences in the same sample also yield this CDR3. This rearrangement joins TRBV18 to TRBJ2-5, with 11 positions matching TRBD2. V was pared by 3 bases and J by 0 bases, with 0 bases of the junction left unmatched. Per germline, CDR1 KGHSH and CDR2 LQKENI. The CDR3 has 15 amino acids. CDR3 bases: TGTGCCAGCTCACCGGGACTAGCGGACCAAGAGACCCAGTACTTC. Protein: CASSPGLADQETQYF.

CDR3 DNA sequence: TGTGCCAGCAGTTTTTCTTTTGGGACCACAGATACGCAGTATTTT. It codes for CASSFSFGTTDTQYF. The gene calls are TRBV28 and TRBJ2-3; D could derive from TRBD1 or TRBD2 (5 bases each). Germline lookup yields CDR1 MDHEN and CDR2 SYDVKM. This CDR3 comprises 15 residues. V was pared by 3 bases and J by 2 bases, with 12 bases between. Drawing the rest from reference TRBV28 and TRBJ2-3, the complete variable domain is DVKVTQSSRYLVKRTGEKVFLECVQDMDHENMFWYRQDPGLGLRLIYFSYDVKMKEKGDIPEGYSVSREKKERFSLILESASTNQTSMYLCASSFSFGTTDTQYFGPGTRLTVL.

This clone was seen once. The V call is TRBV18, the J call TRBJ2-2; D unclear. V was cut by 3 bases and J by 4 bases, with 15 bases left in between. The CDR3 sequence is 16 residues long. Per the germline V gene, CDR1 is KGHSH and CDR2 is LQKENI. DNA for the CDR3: TGTGCCAGCTCACCTAACTTGATCAGAGTCACCGGGGAGCTGTTTTTT. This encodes CASSPNLIRVTGELFF.